This entry lists 31 T cell receptor beta chains sequenced from one sample in a study of human T cells and chemical hapten exposure. The time point was: patch test 1, 2 weeks after DPC sensitization. Treatment here: therapeutic diphenylcyclopropenone sensitization with weekly scalp DPC. Each CDR3 protein is one row after TCRdb ran MiXCR on the RACE reads. The table lists more than 150,000 distinct CDR3 sequences, more than 12% of them singletons. The sequencing here drew on whole blood, taken in connection with sensitization to the hapten diphenylcyclopropenone (DPC). All receptors come from a young woman with alopecia areata. Some clones in this sample may be carry-over from other donors' samples.

This clonotype was detected a few times. V usage is TRBV18 and J usage is TRBJ2-7; D is ambiguous. The CDR3 consists of 13 residues. V gave up 2 bases and J gave up 5 bases, with 10 bases separating them. The V gene's germline CDR1 is KGHSH and CDR2 LQKENI. CDR3 coding DNA: TGTGCCAGCTCACCAAAGGCCCCCGACGAGCAGTACTTC. Its protein is CASSPKAPDEQYF.

This clonotype was seen a few times. The rearrangement uses TRBV28 and TRBJ2-7; D uncertain. Germline CDR1 is MDHEN and CDR2 is SYDVKM. CDR3 length: 12 amino acids. V lost 4 bases and J 6 bases, leaving 10 bases between the germline ends. This CDR3 is CASSSSSTEQYF. Written as DNA, the CDR3 is TGTGCCAGCAGTTCTTCAAGTACCGAGCAGTACTTC.

DNA for the CDR3: TGTGCCAGCAGCCTTAAACCCAATTCACCCCTCCACTTT. It encodes CASSLKPNSPLHF. The chain recombines TRBV27 with TRBJ1-6, with D uncertain. Trimming left V 6 bases short and J 7 bases short, with 10 bases between. Germline V gene lookup returns CDR1 MNHEY and CDR2 SMNVEV (reference sequence). This CDR3 has 13 amino acids.

V and J are TRBV20-1 and TRBJ2-7, with TRBD2 identical over 8 bases. There are 15 residues in the CDR3. The junction had 10 bases not matched to a gene; V was cut back by 4 bases and J by 2 bases. CDR1 is DFQATT and CDR2 is SNEGSKA in the germline V gene (reference sequence). For the CDR3, the DNA is TGCAGTGCTAATGGCGGGAGGTCTCTGACCTACGAGCAGTACTTC. Residues: CSANGGRSLTYEQYF.

The genes are TRBV6-6 and TRBJ1-4, with D unresolved. The germline V and J ends were trimmed by 6 bases and 7 bases, with 18 bases remaining between them. CDR1 is MNHNY and CDR2 is SVGAGI in the germline V gene (reference sequence). The CDR3 contains 15 residues. The CDR3 DNA is TGTGCCAGCAGGCCCCGCCGGGATAGGTTTGAAAAACTGTTTTTT. Protein sequence: CASRPRRDRFEKLFF.

The chain has TRBV29-1 and TRBJ1-5; maybe TRBD1 (6 bases). CDR1 is SQVTM and CDR2 is ANQGSEA in the germline V gene. Trimming removed 6 bases at V and 0 bases at J, with 15 bases between. The CDR3 runs to 15 residues. The CDR3 region is CSVSGAGDSNQPQHF. The CDR3 DNA is TGCAGCGTATCAGGGGCAGGGGATAGCAATCAGCCCCAGCATTTT.

This clonotype was counted a few times. At one end, the junction sequence differs from germline, possibly due to a read error. The chain joins TRBV6-1 to TRBJ2-2; no clear D. The CDR3 runs 17 residues. Germline values: CDR1 MNHNS, CDR2 SASEGT. Here the CDR3 reads CASSERPLAQNPGELFF. The CDR3, as DNA: TGTGCCAGCAGTGAAAGGCCCTTGGCACAGAACCCCGGGGAGCTGTTTTTT.

This clonotype has ten or more counts. The chain recombines TRBV6-5 with TRBJ1-4; D not resolved. V was clipped by 6 bases and J by 8 bases, with 25 bases between them. Germline-derived CDR1 and CDR2 are MNHEY and SVGAGI. This CDR3 has 17 residues. CDR3 amino acids: CASSSTKASGTTEKLFF. CDR3 DNA: TGTGCCAGCAGCTCTACAAAGGCTTCAGGCACGACCGAAAAACTGTTTTTT.

This clonotype occurred a few times. V and J are TRBV7-9 and TRBJ2-2, with 13 nucleotides matching TRBD2. The CDR3 extends over 18 amino acids. In germline, CDR1 is SEHNR, CDR2 FQNEAQ (reference sequence). The ends lost 1 base at V and 0 bases at J; junction bases unmatched: 2. The CDR3 is CASSLGLAGGTNTGELFF. The CDR3 coding sequence is TGTGCCAGCAGCTTAGGACTAGCGGGAGGAACGAACACCGGGGAGCTGTTTTTT.

The V call is TRBV29-1, the J call TRBJ2-5; D not resolved. The germline gives CDR1 SQVTM, CDR2 ANQGSEA. The CDR3 covers 14 residues. Trimming pared 5 bases from V and 5 bases from J, leaving 18 bases between. CDR3 in DNA: TGCAGCGTTTCCCGACAAGGCCTGGGCGAGACCCAGTACTTC. This encodes CSVSRQGLGETQYF.

The sample holds many counts of this clonotype. The chain carries TRBV3-1 and TRBJ2-2, with D perhaps TRBD1 (6 bases). Trimming removed 7 bases at V and 5 bases at J, with 14 bases between. The V gene's germline CDR1 is LGHDT and CDR2 YNNKEL (reference sequence). This CDR3 is built from 14 residues. This CDR3 is CASNTGSFTGELFF. The CDR3 DNA reads TGTGCCAGCAATACAGGGTCGTTTACCGGGGAGCTGTTTTTT.

This clonotype showed up many times. This chain joins TRBV11-2 and TRBJ2-1; 10 bases agree with TRBD2. The CDR3 covers 17 residues. Germline V CDR1 and CDR2: SGHAT, FQNNGV. V gave up 4 bases and J gave up 0 bases; unmatched junction bases: 6. As DNA, the CDR3 is TGTGCCAGCAGCTCCGGACTAGCGGTGAGCTCCTACAATGAGCAGTTCTTC. This codes for CASSSGLAVSSYNEQFF.

This chain connects TRBV25-1 to TRBJ1-1; D call uncertain. Trimming removed 9 bases from V and 4 bases from J, with 12 bases in between. The CDR3 length is 12 residues. Germline CDR1 MGHDK, CDR2 SYGVNS. The CDR3 region is CARLLVITEAFF. DNA for the CDR3: TGTGCCAGACTCTTGGTTATCACTGAAGCTTTCTTT.

Only a few counts were recorded for this clonotype. V and J are TRBV25-1 and TRBJ2-7, with TRBD1 matching 7 bases. CDR1 and CDR2 (germline): MGHDK, SYGVNS. V shed 4 bases, J shed 6 bases, and the junction held 9 bases outside the gene matches. This CDR3 contains 14 residues. DNA of the CDR3: TGTGCCAGCAGTGGAACAGGGGTACAAGGCGAGCAGTACTTC. Protein product: CASSGTGVQGEQYF.

This clonotype was counted a few times. The rearrangement uses TRBV12-3 or TRBV12-4 and TRBJ2-3, with 7 bases fitting TRBD2. The CDR3 loop spans 18 amino acids. J lost 0 bases, V lost 7 bases, and 16 bases had no gene match. The CDR3 here is CASNIPTSVFRSTDTQYF. The CDR3 DNA follows: TGTGCCAGCAACATCCCAACTAGCGTATTCAGAAGCACAGATACGCAGTATTTT.

In its sample, this clonotype was seen a few times. The rearrangement joins TRBV7-4 to TRBJ2-5; either TRBD1 or TRBD2 may supply D (6 bases each). CDR1 and CDR2 (germline): SGHVT, SQSDAQ. This CDR3 has 15 residues. The V and J ends lost 1 base and 5 bases respectively, with 14 bases between them. The CDR3 sequence is CASSLVWGAEETQYF. As DNA, the CDR3 is TGTGCCAGCAGCTTAGTATGGGGGGCGGAGGAGACCCAGTACTTC. Full variable domain (outside the CDR3, taken from reference TRBV7-4 and TRBJ2-5): GAGVSQSPRYKVAKRGRDVALRCDSISGHVTLYWYRQTLGQGSEVLTYSQSDAQRDKSGRPSGRFSAERPERSVSTLKIQRTEQGDSAVYLCASSLVWGAEETQYFGPGTRLLVL.

The chain is built from TRBV30 and TRBJ1-4; no reliable D call. V gave up 7 bases and J gave up 0 bases, with 9 bases separating them. The CDR3 has 13 amino acids. Germline V gene data show CDR1 as GTSNPN and CDR2 as SVGIG (reference sequence). CDR3 region: CAFKRATNEKLFF. The CDR3, as DNA: TGTGCCTTTAAAAGGGCAACTAATGAAAAACTGTTTTTT.

This clonotype occurred a few times. The genes are TRBV11-2 and TRBJ2-1; D not certain. Germline V lookup: CDR1 SGHAT, CDR2 FQNNGV. V dropped 4 bases and J dropped 0 bases, with 16 bases sitting between them. The CDR3 is made up of 17 amino acids. Written as DNA, the CDR3 is TGTGCCAGCAGCTCTCCTAGTTGGAGTAGCTCCTACAATGAGCAGTTCTTC. This codes for CASSSPSWSSSYNEQFF.

As concerns this clonotype: A much larger clone sits a single nucleotide away, making a read error possible. This chain links TRBV19 with TRBJ2-3, with 8 bases lining up with TRBD2. This CDR3 contains 15 residues. V dropped 6 bases and J dropped 7; count of bases not matched to a gene: 12. CDR1 and CDR2 from the germline V gene are LNHDA and SQIVND (reference sequence). CDR3 nucleotides: TGTGCCAGTAGAGGGACCAGCGGGAGAACATATACGCAGTATTTT. Its protein is CASRGTSGRTYTQYF.

This clonotype was seen many times. The J gene is TRBJ1-6, the V gene TRBV27; D remains ambiguous. Germline V gene data show CDR1 as MNHEY and CDR2 as SMNVEV (reference sequence). The CDR3 spans 14 residues. V was pared by 3 bases and J by 2 bases, with 5 bases between. The chain's CDR3 is CASSFAPYNSPLHF. The CDR3 DNA sequence: TGTGCCAGCAGTTTCGCACCCTATAATTCACCCCTCCACTTT.

This clonotype was seen at least ten times. This chain links TRBV28 with TRBJ1-1; a weak D match, TRBD1 (6 bases). Trimming cost V 6 bases and J 0 bases, with 17 bases left between them. Germline V CDR1 and CDR2: MDHEN, SYDVKM. This CDR3 region has 16 residues. CDR3 bases: TGTGCCAGCAGCGGGGACACGGGACGGATGAACACTGAAGCTTTCTTT. Translation gives CASSGDTGRMNTEAFF. Full variable domain (missing parts from reference TRBV28 and TRBJ1-1): DVKVTQSSRYLVKRTGEKVFLECVQDMDHENMFWYRQDPGLGLRLIYFSYDVKMKEKGDIPEGYSVSREKKERFSLILESASTNQTSMYLCASSGDTGRMNTEAFFGQGTRLTVV.

This clonotype occurred many times. The chain is built from TRBV10-3 and TRBJ2-7, with no clear D. The germline gives CDR1 ENHRY, CDR2 SYGVKD. This CDR3 comprises 14 residues. Trimming took off 0 bases at V and 6 bases at J, with 12 bases between the two ends. The CDR3 DNA sequence: TGTGCCATCAGTGAGTCGAACGTGTCTGGCGAGCAGTACTTC. Translated, it gives CAISESNVSGEQYF.

This clonotype was recorded a few times. The chain carries TRBV7-8 and TRBJ2-7, with D maybe TRBD2 (6 bases). The CDR3 covers 14 residues. V gave up 0 bases and J gave up 4 bases, with 10 bases separating them. CDR1 and CDR2 (germline): SGHVS, FQNEAQ. The CDR3 DNA reads TGTGCCAGCAGCTTAGCGGGACTCGTATACGAGCAGTACTTC. Its translation is CASSLAGLVYEQYF.

In this sample, this clonotype turned up many times. The chain recombines TRBV5-1 with TRBJ2-5; 8 bases line up with TRBD2. The V gene end was trimmed by 4 bases and the J gene end by 5 bases; junction bases not matched to a gene: 10. CDR3 length: 15 residues. Germline CDR1 SGHRS, CDR2 YFSETQ. The CDR3 is CASSVTAGAVETQYF. CDR3 coding DNA: TGCGCCAGCAGCGTGACAGCGGGAGCCGTCGAGACCCAGTACTTC. Using reference TRBV5-1 and TRBJ2-5 for the parts outside the CDR3, the full variable domain is KAGVTQTPRYLIKTRGQQVTLSCSPISGHRSVSWYQQTPGQGLQFLFEYFSETQRNKGNFPGRFSGRQFSNSRSEMNVSTLELGDSALYLCASSVTAGAVETQYFGPGTRLLVL.

V usage is TRBV10-2 and J usage is TRBJ2-2, with TRBD2 identical over 9 bases. Germline lookup yields CDR1 WSHSY and CDR2 SAAADI. This CDR3 has 17 amino acids. After removal of 1 base from V and 2 bases from J, the junction contained 5 bases not matched to a gene. The CDR3 coding sequence is TGCGCCAGCAGTGAGTTCGCTAGCGGGGCCAACACCGGGGAGCTGTTTTTT. Translation: CASSEFASGANTGELFF.

The chain carries TRBV29-1 and TRBJ1-2, with D maybe TRBD1 (6 bases). This CDR3 spans 13 amino acids. V shed 8 bases and J shed 0 bases, with 13 bases lying between them. CDR1 is SQVTM and CDR2 is ANQGSEA in the germline V gene. The CDR3 bases are TGCAGCTCAAAGACAGGTGCTAACTATGGCTACACCTTC. Protein sequence: CSSKTGANYGYTF.

This chain joins TRBV6-2 or TRBV6-3 and TRBJ2-1; tentative D call: TRBD1 (6 bases). This CDR3 is 17 amino acids long. V was trimmed by 5 bases and J by 0 bases, leaving 17 bases between them. Germline CDR1 and CDR2: MNHEY and SVGEGT. CDR3 nucleotide sequence: TGTGCCAGCAGTCCCACAGGTGGGGGCCTCTCCTACAATGAGCAGTTCTTC. Its translation is CASSPTGGGLSYNEQFF.

V and J are TRBV3-2 and TRBJ2-7; TRBD2 is the table's D call and was not checked against the DNA. TRBV3-2 is a documented pseudogene. CDR3 size: 17 residues. The CDR3 DNA follows: TGTGCCAGCAACACAAAGACTAGCGGGGGATTTCAGTACGAGCAGTACTTC. Translating it yields CASNTKTSGGFQYEQYF.

This clonotype turned up a few times. The chain couples TRBV28 to TRBJ1-5; possible D gene TRBD1, 5 bases. CDR1 is MDHEN, CDR2 SYDVKM, per germline. The CDR3 has 14 amino acids. V was trimmed by 5 bases and J by 5 bases, leaving 13 bases between them. In nucleotides, the CDR3 is TGTGCCAGCAGTCGGGGGGGAGCCGATCAGCCCCAGCATTTT. Its translation is CASSRGGADQPQHF.

The table lists this clonotype with a few counts. The rearrangement joins TRBV7-2 to TRBJ1-4; D unresolved. CDR1 is SGHTA, CDR2 FQGNSA, per germline. CDR3 size: 16 residues. Trimming cost V 1 base and J 4 bases, with 13 bases left between them. CDR3 bases: TGTGCCAGCAGCTTAGGAACGCGGCTGCTTAATGAAAAACTGTTTTTT. The encoded protein is CASSLGTRLLNEKLFF.

V usage is TRBV11-3 and J usage is TRBJ2-1; D assignment may be TRBD1 or TRBD2 (6 bases each). The V end was cut by 0 bases, the J end by 7 bases, with 10 bases between. In germline, CDR1 is SGHNT, CDR2 YENEEA. CDR3 length: 14 residues. CDR3 coding DNA: TGTGCCAGCAGCTTAGAAGGGGGGCCGAATGAGCAGTTCTTC. Translating it yields CASSLEGGPNEQFF.